This T cell receptor beta chain stems from a study of cytomegalovirus exposure and HLA in healthy donors. Study-wide findings and caveats: A later analysis associated 15,000 to 20,000 TCR beta sequences with HLA alleles at a 0.05 false discovery rate. Several V segments, TRBV6-2 and TRBV6-3 among them, could not be told apart and were dropped. 150 or so TCR beta chains were listed as cytomegalovirus-associated. Rates of TCR association differed by HLA locus in a later analysis, with DRB1 highest and HLA-C lowest.

In regard to this clone: Antigen specificity is unknown. Other DNA sequences in the same sample also yield this CDR3.

Germline V lookup: CDR1 SGHAT, CDR2 FQNNGV. The CDR3 totals 13 residues. V was pared by 6 bases and J by 9 bases, with 15 bases between. This PCR relied on a set of 60 Vbeta primers and 13 Jbeta primers. Profiled with immunoSEQ multiplex PCR; TCRdb holds only in-frame clones, not every one. The sample holds around 110,000 clones; about four fifths are singletons and the top ten take 22%. This receptor was identified in a man younger than 40 in good health and CMV-seropositive. Sequenced input: PBMCs. The chain is built from TRBV11-2 and TRBJ2-1; tentative D call: TRBD1 (5 bases). The DNA of the CDR3 is TGTGCCAGCAGAGGACAATTAACTGGTGAGCAGTTCTTC. The encoded protein is CASRGQLTGEQFF.